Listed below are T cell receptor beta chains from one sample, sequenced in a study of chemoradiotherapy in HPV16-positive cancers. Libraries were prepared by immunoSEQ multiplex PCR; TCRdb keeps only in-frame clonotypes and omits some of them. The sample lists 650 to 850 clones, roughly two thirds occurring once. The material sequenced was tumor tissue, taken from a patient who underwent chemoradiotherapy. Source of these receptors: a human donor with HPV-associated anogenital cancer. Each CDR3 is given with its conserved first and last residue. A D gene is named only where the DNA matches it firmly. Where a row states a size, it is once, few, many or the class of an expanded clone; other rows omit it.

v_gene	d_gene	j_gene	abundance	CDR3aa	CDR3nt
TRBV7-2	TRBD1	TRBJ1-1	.	CASRGWRQGEGTEAFF	TGTGCCAGCAGGGGGTGGAGACAGGGGGAAGGGACTGAAGCTTTCTTT
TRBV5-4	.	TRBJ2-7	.	CASSSGRGYEQYF	TGTGCCAGCAGCTCGGGACGGGGGTACGAGCAGTACTTC
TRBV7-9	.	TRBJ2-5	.	CASSLRAGMVFGETQYF	TGTGCCAGCAGCTTAAGGGCAGGGATGGTATTCGGGGAGACCCAGTACTTC
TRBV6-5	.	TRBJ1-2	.	CASRPLGIAAYGYTF	TGTGCCAGCAGACCCCTAGGCATCGCCGCCTATGGCTACACCTTC
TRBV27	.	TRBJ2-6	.	CASSLLSGANVLTF	TGTGCCAGCAGTTTATTGTCTGGGGCCAACGTCCTGACTTTC
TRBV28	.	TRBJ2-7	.	CASSDLVGVNGSYEQYF	TGTGCCAGCAGTGATTTGGTGGGGGTCAACGGCTCCTACGAGCAGTACTTC
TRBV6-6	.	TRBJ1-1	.	CASSYGGLPGAFF	TGTGCCAGCAGTTACGGGGGACTCCCGGGGGCTTTCTTT
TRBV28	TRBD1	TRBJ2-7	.	CASSLSGTGGEQYF	TGTGCCAGCAGTTTATCCGGGACAGGAGGAGAGCAGTACTTC
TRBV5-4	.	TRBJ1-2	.	CASSPGRQTANYGYTF	TGTGCCAGCAGCCCCGGGAGACAGACAGCTAACTATGGCTACACCTTC
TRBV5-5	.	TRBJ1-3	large	CASSPRTFLSGNTIYF	TGTGCCAGCAGCCCAAGGACATTTCTTTCTGGAAACACCATATATTTT
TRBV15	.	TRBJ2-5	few	CATSREEAGEETQYF	TGTGCCACCAGCAGAGAGGAGGCAGGCGAAGAGACCCAGTACTTC
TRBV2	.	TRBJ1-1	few	CASLLLNTEAFF	TGTGCCAGCCTACTCCTGAACACTGAAGCTTTCTTT
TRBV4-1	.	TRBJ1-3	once	CASSQGTPPNTIYF	TGCGCCAGCAGCCAAGGAACCCCCCCAAACACCATATATTTT
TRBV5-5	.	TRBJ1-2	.	CASSPEGSAPYGYTF	TGTGCCAGCAGCCCGGAGGGGTCAGCACCCTATGGCTACACCTTC
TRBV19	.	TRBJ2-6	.	CASSIPPRSSGANVLTF	TGTGCCAGTAGTATACCCCCCAGGTCCTCTGGGGCCAACGTCCTGACTTTC
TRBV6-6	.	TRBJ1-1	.	CASSVGAEAFF	TGTGCCAGTTCTGTAGGGGCTGAAGCTTTCTTT
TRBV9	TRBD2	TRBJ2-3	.	CASSGRSGGPTDTQYF	TGTGCCAGCAGCGGACGGAGCGGGGGGCCAACAGATACGCAGTATTTT
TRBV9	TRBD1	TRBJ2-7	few	CASSVRDRGKEQYF	TGTGCCAGCAGCGTAAGGGACAGGGGAAAGGAGCAGTACTTC
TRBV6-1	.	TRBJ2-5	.	CASTLVRQAQETQYF	TGTGCCAGCACCCTAGTTAGGCAAGCCCAAGAGACCCAGTACTTC
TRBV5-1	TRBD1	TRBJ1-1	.	CASRPDRVRTEAFF	TGCGCCAGCAGACCCGACAGGGTAAGGACTGAAGCTTTCTTT
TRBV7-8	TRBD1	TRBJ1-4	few	CASSIGQGRGEKLFF	TGTGCCAGCAGCATAGGACAGGGCCGGGGTGAAAAACTGTTTTTT
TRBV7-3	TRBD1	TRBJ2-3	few	CASSLWTGEIEYF	TGTGCCAGCAGCTTATGGACAGGTGAAATAGAGTATTTT
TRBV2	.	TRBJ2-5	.	CASSRQETQYF	TGTGCCAGCAGTAGGCAAGAGACCCAGTACTTC
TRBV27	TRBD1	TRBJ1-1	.	CASSSSRTGNTEAFF	TGTGCCAGCAGTTCGTCAAGGACAGGGAACACTGAAGCTTTCTTT
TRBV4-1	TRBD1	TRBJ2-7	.	CASSQDPGTGNYEQYF	TGCGCCAGCAGCCAAGATCCAGGGACAGGGAACTACGAGCAGTACTTC
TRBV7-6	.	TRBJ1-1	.	CASSFPGDTEAFF	TGTGCCAGCAGCTTCCCGGGGGACACTGAAGCTTTCTTT
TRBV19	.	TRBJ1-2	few	CASSMLGADYGYTF	TGTGCCAGTAGTATGCTGGGGGCGGACTATGGCTACACCTTC
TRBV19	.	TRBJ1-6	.	CASSSYSKGYNSPLHF	TGTGCCAGTAGTTCCTACTCCAAAGGGTATAATTCACCCCTCCACTTT
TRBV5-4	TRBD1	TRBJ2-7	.	CASSPGQGVSYEQYF	TGTGCCAGCAGCCCTGGACAGGGGGTCTCCTACGAGCAGTACTTC
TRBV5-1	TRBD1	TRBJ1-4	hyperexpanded	CASSLTGTGNQLFF	TGCGCCAGCAGCTTAACCGGGACAGGGAATCAACTGTTTTTT
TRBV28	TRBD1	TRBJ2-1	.	CASIPRQGASYNEQFF	TGTGCCAGCATCCCCCGACAGGGAGCTTCTTACAATGAGCAGTTCTTC
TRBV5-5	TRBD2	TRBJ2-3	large	CASSFEGRATDTQYF	TGTGCCAGCAGCTTTGAAGGGAGGGCCACAGATACGCAGTATTTT
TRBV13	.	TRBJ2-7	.	CASSLGGSYYEQYF	TGTGCCAGCAGCTTAGGAGGATCTTACTACGAGCAGTACTTC